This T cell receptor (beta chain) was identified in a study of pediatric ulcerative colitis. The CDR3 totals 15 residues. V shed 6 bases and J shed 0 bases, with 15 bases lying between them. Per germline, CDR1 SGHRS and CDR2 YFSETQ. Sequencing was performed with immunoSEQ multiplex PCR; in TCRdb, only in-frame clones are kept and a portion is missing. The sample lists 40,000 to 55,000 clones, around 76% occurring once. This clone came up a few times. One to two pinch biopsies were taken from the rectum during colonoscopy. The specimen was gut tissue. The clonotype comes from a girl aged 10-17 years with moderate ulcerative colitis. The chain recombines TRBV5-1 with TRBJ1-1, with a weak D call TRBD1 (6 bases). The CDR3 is CASKGGGGMNTEAFF. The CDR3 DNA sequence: TGCGCCAGCAAGGGGGGCGGTGGGATGAACACTGAAGCTTTCTTT. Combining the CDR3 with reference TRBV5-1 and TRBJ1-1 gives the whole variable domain KAGVTQTPRYLIKTRGQQVTLSCSPISGHRSVSWYQQTPGQGLQFLFEYFSETQRNKGNFPGRFSGRQFSNSRSEMNVSTLELGDSALYLCASKGGGGMNTEAFFGQGTRLTVV.